This T cell receptor beta chain stems from a study of cytomegalovirus exposure and HLA in healthy donors (TCRdb year 2017). With regard to the full study: According to an earlier analysis of a few hundred of the donors, some 180 million T cells yielded roughly 110 million unique TCR beta sequences and approximately 280 Gb of sequence data. The later analysis used no new phenotypic data to find candidate immune exposures, relying instead on TCR beta sequences and their occurrence across donors. An early release that covered about 600 HLA-typed donors contained about 290 gigabases of sequencing data and 85 million to 100 million unique TCR sequences. The study profiled the T cell repertoires of 500 to 800 subjects by immunosequencing and related them to cytomegalovirus serostatus. Donor age, sex, ethnicity and CMV serostatus were collected together with the repertoire data. The study was designed to test whether signatures of past pathogen exposure could be identified by cataloging public T cell receptors. The number of typed donors differed by locus: about 620-640 for A, B, C, DRB1 and DQB1; 500 to 550 for DQA1; around 610 for DPA1; and 400 to 480 for DPB1. A later analysis re-analyzed previously published TCR beta repertoires from hundreds of donors and added high-resolution HLA genotyping to study TCR occurrence patterns. All discovery cohort repertoires had been generated using a single sequencing platform. Genome-wide SNP genotypes for about 55% of the roughly 670 donors were used in a later genetic analysis, which treated that subset as a discovery cohort. Because of strong linkage in the cohort, four to six DR-DQ haplotypes were treated as single units for association and clustering. Across approximately 420 genotyped donors of the cohort, an average of about 200,000 unique TCR beta nucleotide sequences per donor were sequenced, and roughly 20% of those sequences were non-productive. In an earlier analysis of around 540 of the donors, high-throughput TCR beta sequencing was used to judge whether each TCR beta V gene segment behaved as functional or pseudogenic. Both class I and class II loci were covered by HLA typing, at four-digit resolution. The study combined high-throughput TCR immunosequencing, statistical association of individual TCRs with disease status, and machine learning to predict cytomegalovirus infection status. Among the approximately 400 genotyped donors, around 81% belonged to the genetic ancestry cluster associated with self-reported Caucasian donors. In addition to the first cohort of 650 to 800 subjects, a separate validation cohort of over 90 different subjects was used. Broad study findings and their caveats: Because HLA typing was unavailable for some donors at each locus, only the typed subset was used in association tests. A later genetic analysis associated a missense DCLRE1C variant with V-gene and J-gene trimming of TCR beta chains, and an independent cohort replicated the association. A later analysis reported that several top co-occurrence clusters appeared linked to parvovirus B19, influenza, CMV and Epstein-Barr virus. In a later analysis, most CMV-associated TCR beta chains were found to appear HLA-restricted, with HLA associations seemingly driven largely by CMV exposure. The classifier was reported to diagnose cytomegalovirus status with high specificity and sensitivity in both the original cohort and the validation cohort. In a later analysis, TCR association rates were found to vary across HLA loci, with the most associated TCRs seen for DRB1 alleles and the fewest for HLA-C alleles. Because the 87-base-pair reads could not distinguish some IMGT-functional V segments, including TRBV6-2 and TRBV6-3, those segments were excluded. In a later analysis, HLA-associated TCR beta chains showed more clonal expansion and lower generation probabilities than non-associated chains that were equally common. Most TCR sequences were seen in very few donors, while some public TCRs were found in many individuals. In the study, around 150 TCR beta chains were listed as associated with cytomegalovirus. An earlier analysis of approximately 540 of the donors showed that most TCR beta V segments appeared in productive rearrangements either about 87% or about 30% of the time, which broadly matched IMGT annotations. Because counts were too low, about 15 rarely observed V segments, including chromosome 9 orphons, were left out of the earlier analysis of several hundred of the donors. In a later genetic analysis, fewer N-insertions in productive TCRs were reported among donors in an Asian-associated ancestry cluster than the approximately 670-donor mean. Correlated functional status among segregating V segments might reflect linkage disequilibrium, but an unknown experimental factor could not be ruled out. In vitro tests confirmed that three of the cytomegalovirus-associated TCR beta chains recognize cytomegalovirus antigens. Presence/absence analyses assumed roughly uniform sequencing depth across donors, an assumption that may not hold. Strong co-occurrence of HLA alleles, especially DR and DQ, made assigning TCR associations to individual alleles difficult. Immune exposure information for the cohort was limited to CMV serostatus. A further reported finding was that TCR beta sequences accurately predicted the HLA-A and HLA-B alleles for most subjects in the first cohort. Specific HLA alleles were associated with roughly 17,000 TCR beta sequences at a false discovery rate of 0.05 in a later analysis. The authors suggested that the approach could potentially be extended to other disease states and immunological phenotypes. A cluster of highly shared sequence variants was judged likely to be a technical artifact of the sequencing pipeline. This cohort had only TCR beta chains sequenced, and the lack of alpha or paired-chain data limited which features could be detected.

The cohort comprised fewer than 700 healthy bone marrow donors. Cohort members were all nominally healthy when sampled, although unrecorded immune exposures were likely present. The donor was CMV seropositive and was included in the group of almost 300 seropositive cohort members. A peripheral blood sample was provided by each donor, and peripheral blood mononuclear cells were used for TCR beta sequencing. The Qiagen DNeasy Blood Extraction Kit was used to extract genomic DNA from the blood cell samples. From the cysteine through the phenylalanine, the CDR3 covers 15 amino acids. Only the CDR3 region is kept as DNA, spanning 45 bases read in frame from base 1. Taken from the germline V gene, the CDR1 and CDR2 loops are SGHRS and YFSETQ. V is cut back by 4 bases and J by 4 bases, with 8 bases in the junction unmatched. Turning to this clone: What antigen it recognizes has not been identified. Qualities for individual bases were not recorded, and no much larger clone is one base off.

Libraries were prepared through the immunoSEQ multiplex PCR assay. For the multiplex PCR, a mixture combining 60 forward primers for TCR Vbeta segments and 13 reverse primers for TCR Jbeta segments was used. Amplification of the CDR3 region of rearranged TCR beta genes was performed with a multiplex PCR assay on genomic DNA. Amplified TCR beta libraries were sequenced as 87-base-pair reads on the Illumina HiSeq System. The authors' pipeline ran thus. Across the 670 or so repertoires, a later analysis counted 75 million to 90 million unique TCR beta chains, around 10 million of which were shared by at least two donors. To remove PCR and sequencing errors, raw reads were error-corrected and collapsed into unique sequences using a nearest-neighbor algorithm that merged closely related sequences. CDR3 sequences were aligned to IMGT reference sequences to assign V, D and J gene segments. For a sequence to be retained, a match of at least six nucleotides was required to both a V gene segment and a J gene segment. Rearrangements were classified as productive when the CDR3 lacked stop codons and remained in frame with V and J, and all other rearrangements were classified as non-productive. CDR3 was defined by IMGT convention, running from the second conserved V-encoded cysteine to the conserved J-encoded phenylalanine. In an earlier analysis of 550 to 650 of the donors, sequences lacking an unambiguous match to a single V gene segment were excluded. An earlier analysis of 550 to 650 of the donors classified V segments as functional when productive rearrangements were above 56.7% and as segregating when the standard deviation between donors was above 5%. To diagnose cytomegalovirus status from the catalog of TCR beta chain sequences, a statistical classification framework was built. V and J gene assignment, in a later analysis, came from comparing TCR nucleotide sequences with IMGT/GENE-DB human TR gene sequences. A later analysis assigned CDR3 sequences and most-parsimonious VDJ recombination scenarios with the TCRdist pipeline. A later analysis defined each TCR beta chain by its CDR3 amino acid sequence plus V-gene family, and excluded reads lacking a unique V-gene family. In a later analysis, 450 to 600 highly shared, low-generation-probability nucleotide sequences were removed to address suspected cross-contamination and a sequencing artifact. For each public chain, a later analysis derived a clonal expansion index from normalized ranks of inferred template counts within each repertoire. A later analysis computed generation probabilities with a VDJ recombination model fitted to out-of-frame rearrangements, and checked the results against IGoR. Hypergeometric tests were used in a later analysis to score TCR-TCR, TCR-HLA and TCR-CMV co-occurrence, with a repertoire-size bias correction applied to the TCR pairs. In a later analysis, false discovery rates were estimated by permuting HLA or CMV assignments 20 times. In a later analysis, co-occurring TCRs were grouped using DBSCAN, and TCRdist sequence similarity was added for clustering within HLA-allele-positive subsets. For co-occurrence clustering, repertoires with fewer than 30,000 or more than 120,000 public chains were excluded, along with about five repertoires with anomalous nucleotide sharing. Drawn from immuneACCESS, this table holds only the in-frame rearrangements with V and J called that TCRdb kept. Clones are partly lost; checked studies trace under half to an unresolved V gene and leave the rest unexplained. V and J calls and clone size are as listed in that table; D and trimming were resolved from the DNA. In this sample the table shows some 190,000 clones, 81% of which occur a single time. The top ten hold around 3.5% of the sample.

Source material: PBMCs. In this chain, TRBV5-1 is recombined with TRBJ2-1, with TRBD1 matching 7 junction bases. The receptor was isolated from a man between 35 and 55 years old in good health and CMV-seropositive. The nucleotide sequence reads as follows: TGCGCCAGCAGCCCCACCGAACAGGGGTACAATGAGCAGTTCTTC. Translated, this gives CASSPTEQGYNEQFF. Where the CDR3 stops, the reference TRBV5-1 and TRBJ2-1 genes take over; the full variable domain is KAGVTQTPRYLIKTRGQQVTLSCSPISGHRSVSWYQQTPGQGLQFLFEYFSETQRNKGNFPGRFSGRQFSNSRSEMNVSTLELGDSALYLCASSPTEQGYNEQFFGPGTRLTVL.